This record looks at one TCR beta chain sequence and its context. This CDR3 has 14 amino acids. J gave up 13 bases and V 5 bases, and 12 bases lay outside the gene matches. The germline V gene has CDR1 SEHNR and CDR2 FQNEAQ (reference sequence). These data originate in a study of blood T cells in healthy people across ages. Primers used in a second PCR of roughly 6 to 11 cycles were a sample-barcoded 5' primer and a J-beta primer mix. TCRdb reanalysed the 5' RACE reads using MiXCR and keeps one entry per CDR3 protein. The profile covers around 1,800,000 distinct CDR3 sequences, with approximately 40% appearing a single time and around 23% taken by the ten largest.

The sequence was collected from a human donor in good health. The sequencing input was blood. The chain has TRBV7-9 and TRBJ2-4; TRBD1 agrees at 9 bases. CDR3 sequence: CASSAGTGCLGQYF. Written as DNA, the CDR3 is TGTGCCAGCAGCGCCGGGACAGGGTGTTTGGGACAGTACTTC.